This entry lists 16 T cell receptor beta chains sequenced from one sample in a study of blood T cells in healthy people across ages. A second PCR, run for roughly 6 to 11 cycles, used a sample-barcoded 5' primer plus a J-beta primer mix. TCRdb analysed the 5' RACE reads with MiXCR anew, one entry per CDR3 protein. The repertoire consists of 1.8 million or so distinct CDR3 sequences, with roughly two fifths occurring once and the leading ten covering under 25%. The sequencing input was blood. Receptors were obtained from a human donor in good health.

The chain has TRBV6-6 and TRBJ2-1, with 7 bases that match TRBD1. V dropped 5 bases and J dropped 4; count of bases not matched to a gene: 8. The CDR3 totals 15 residues. Looked up from germline, CDR1 is MNHNY and CDR2 is SVGAGI (reference sequence). The CDR3 is CASSRTGTAYNEQFF. The CDR3 nucleotides read TGTGCCAGCAGTCGCACCGGGACAGCATACAATGAGCAGTTCTTC.

This clonotype has a handful of counts. The J gene is TRBJ2-7, the V gene TRBV28; 8 positions match TRBD1. Losses at the gene ends were 6 bases for V and 0 bases for J; bases not matched to a gene: 10. In germline, CDR1 is MDHEN, CDR2 SYDVKM. This CDR3 spans 16 amino acids. The CDR3: CASRYSGTGLSYEQYF. CDR3 nucleotide sequence: TGTGCCAGCAGATACTCCGGGACAGGCCTCTCCTACGAGCAGTACTTC.

The J gene is TRBJ2-6, the V gene TRBV20-1, with D hard to call. This CDR3 is built from 18 residues. The V end lost 2 bases, the J end lost 0 bases, and 17 bases lay between the germline ends. The germline gives CDR1 DFQATT, CDR2 SNEGSKA (reference sequence). The CDR3 loop reads CSARRFWLRVSGANVLTF. The DNA for the CDR3 is TGCAGTGCTAGAAGGTTTTGGCTACGAGTCTCTGGGGCCAACGTCCTGACTTTC.

This clonotype was found a few times. The chain links TRBV20-1 to TRBJ2-1, with a weak D call TRBD2 (5 bases). The CDR3 spans 13 residues. Germline loops: CDR1 DFQATT, CDR2 SNEGSKA (reference sequence). The V and J ends lost 3 bases and 3 bases respectively, with 9 bases between them. DNA for the CDR3: TGCAGTGCTAGGGCGGGCAACTACAATGAGCAGTTCTTC. The encoded protein is CSARAGNYNEQFF.

This clonotype was found a few times. The genes are TRBV15 and TRBJ2-1, with D perhaps given as TRBD1 or TRBD2 (6 bases each). This CDR3 comprises 11 residues. The germline V gene has CDR1 LNHNV and CDR2 YYDKDF (reference sequence). V was cut by 5 bases and J by 12 bases, with 11 bases left in between. Here the CDR3 DNA reads TGTGCCACCAGCGGGGGGCCGAGGCAGTTCTTC. Translating it yields CATSGGPRQFF.

The chain recombines TRBV29-1 with TRBJ2-5; D not certain. The length of the CDR3 is 13 residues. Trimming took off 7 bases at V and 2 bases at J, with 14 bases between the two ends. The germline V gene has CDR1 SQVTM and CDR2 ANQGSEA. CDR3 nucleotides: TGCAGCGCCCCGGCCGCGAATCAAGAGACCCAGTACTTC. Translation gives CSAPAANQETQYF.

CDR3 sequence (DNA): TGCGCCAGCAGCCAAGTTCACAGTGGGGGGAATTCACCCCTCCACTTT. Amino acid sequence: CASSQVHSGGNSPLHF. The chain is built from TRBV4-1 and TRBJ1-6; a weak D match, TRBD1 (5 bases). Trimming removed 1 base from V and 7 bases from J, with 14 bases in between. The CDR3 is 16 residues long. CDR1 is MGHRA and CDR2 is YSYEKL in the germline V gene.

The chain couples TRBV4-2 to TRBJ2-7; TRBD2 matches at 7 bases. Germline-derived CDR1 and CDR2 are LGHNA and YNFKEQ. This CDR3 is 16 amino acids long. The V gene end was trimmed by 0 bases and the J gene end by 3 bases; junction bases not matched to a gene: 8. This chain's CDR3 is CASSQDGAGVGYEQYF. Here the CDR3 DNA reads TGTGCCAGCAGCCAAGATGGCGCGGGGGTGGGCTACGAGCAGTACTTC.

This chain links TRBV6-1 with TRBJ2-4; the match to TRBD2 covers 9 bases. V lost 1 base to trimming and J lost 12 bases; unmatched junction nucleotides: 4. The CDR3 has 13 amino acids. From germline, CDR1 is MNHNS and CDR2 SASEGT. The CDR3 nucleotides are TGTGCCAGCAGTGAAGGGATAGCGGGGGCTCAGTACTTC. Its protein product is CASSEGIAGAQYF.

The J gene is TRBJ2-5, the V gene TRBV4-3, with 7 bases that match TRBD2. From germline, CDR1 is LGHNA and CDR2 YSLEER. The CDR3 runs 16 residues. The V segment lost 1 base and the J segment 4 bases; nucleotides outside the gene matches: 9. CDR3 nucleotides: TGCGCCAGCAGCCAAGTTCTAACGGGGGGTGGAGAGACCCAGTACTTC. Amino acids: CASSQVLTGGGETQYF.

The rearrangement uses TRBV4-1 and TRBJ2-1; tentative D call: TRBD1 (5 bases). This CDR3 contains 14 residues. The germline V and J ends were trimmed by 0 bases and 8 bases, with 11 bases remaining between them. Germline V CDR1 and CDR2: MGHRA, YSYEKL. The CDR3 region has the DNA TGCGCCAGCAGCCAAGATTACGGCAGGGATGAGCAGTTCTTC. The encoded protein is CASSQDYGRDEQFF.

The chain joins TRBV3-1 to TRBJ1-1; 9 bases match TRBD1. Germline trimming cut 3 bases from V and 7 bases from J; bases unmatched to any gene: 9. The CDR3 sequence is 15 residues long. Germline V CDR1 and CDR2: LGHDT, YNNKEL (reference sequence). CDR3 nucleotides: TGTGCCAGCAGCCAGTTGACAGGGGGGCTTGGTGAAGCTTTCTTT. It yields the protein CASSQLTGGLGEAFF.

With respect to this clonotype: At one boundary the junction diverges from the germline segment, which might be a read error. The chain joins TRBV9 to TRBJ2-3; 8 bases fit TRBD2. There are 14 residues in the CDR3. Germline V gives CDR1 SGDLS, CDR2 YYNGEE. The CDR3: CASSWAGGTGTQYF. Here the CDR3 DNA reads TGTGCCAGCAGCTGGGCGGGGGGCACAGGTACGCAGTATTTT.

The V call is TRBV20-1, the J call TRBJ2-5; 9 bases are shared with TRBD2. The V segment lost 4 bases and the J segment 5 bases; nucleotides outside the gene matches: 14. The CDR3 length is 16 residues. In germline, CDR1 is DFQATT, CDR2 SNEGSKA (reference sequence). This CDR3 reads CSAIPPRGGHKETQYF. The CDR3 region has the DNA TGCAGTGCTATACCTCCGCGGGGGGGCCACAAGGAGACCCAGTACTTC.

The table lists this clonotype with a few counts. The CDR3 DNA is TGCAGCGCCCCCCAGTTGCGGGGATACAATGAGCAGTTCTTC. As protein: CSAPQLRGYNEQFF. The rearrangement joins TRBV29-1 to TRBJ2-1, with a weak D call TRBD2 (6 bases). CDR3 length equals 14 residues. V was clipped by 7 bases and J by 4 bases, with 17 bases between them. The germline gives CDR1 SQVTM, CDR2 ANQGSEA.

The sample holds a few counts of this clonotype. The V gene is TRBV12-3 or TRBV12-4, the J gene TRBJ1-2; 8 positions agree with TRBD1. The CDR3 totals 16 residues. V lost 5 bases, J lost 6 bases, and 14 bases stayed unmatched. CDR3 sequence: CASSPLGTGRPDGYTF. CDR3 bases: TGTGCCAGCAGTCCTCTTGGGACAGGACGACCGGATGGCTACACCTTC.